The T cell receptor beta chain described here comes from a study of T cells in Graves' hyperthyroidism and ophthalmopathy. Study summary: Upon initial diagnosis and before any treatment, peripheral blood was collected.

From RNA transcripts, TCR beta CDR3 regions were amplified. RT-PCR in the first round (using the HTBI primer set) targeted the TCR CDR3. One entry per CDR3 protein results from TCRdb running MiXCR on the multiplex PCR reads. The repertoire holds over 700,000 distinct CDR3 sequences, 38% seen once, with about 8.9% in the top ten. The sample holds many counts of this clonotype. Antigen: not known. The study's findings and limits: Most thyroid clonotypes expanded above 0.001 were also detected in blood.

Across 18 months, stable Graves' hyperthyroidism was marked by no progression to ophthalmopathy. Lactation, pregnancy, other autoimmune disease or uncontrolled infection excluded patients. The germline CDR1 and CDR2 sequences are SQVTM and ANQGSEA. The CDR3 has 14 residues. V lost 3 bases to trimming and J lost 3 bases; unmatched junction nucleotides: 3. The receptor's source is a man between 18 and 29 years old with Graves' hyperthyroidism. What was sequenced was blood. This rearrangement joins TRBV29-1 to TRBJ2-7; TRBD1 aligns across 12 bases. CDR3 amino acids: CSVEGQGADYEQYF. The CDR3 nucleotides are TGCAGCGTTGAGGGACAGGGGGCCGACTACGAGCAGTACTTC.